This is a list of T cell receptor beta chains from one sample in a study of shared clonotypes between healthy human individuals. The method was immunoSEQ multiplex PCR; TCRdb's version includes in-frame clones alone and lacks a portion of them. The table has just over 2,000,000 clones, over 85% seen once. Input material: naive CD4+ T cells sorted from blood. All receptors derive from a man younger than 30 in good health. Each CDR3 is given with its conserved first and last residue. Fields, in order: D gene, V gene, clone size, J gene, CDR3 DNA, CDR3 protein. The D gene is left open where the match is weak. The size of a clone is reported for some rows only, either as once, few or many, or as a class for expanded clones.

D: -; V: TRBV19; size: -; J: TRBJ2-7; DNA: TGTGCCAGTAGTAACCAACGGGGGCCCTACGAGCAGTACTTC; CDR3: CASSNQRGPYEQYF
D: -; V: TRBV15; size: -; J: TRBJ1-3; DNA: TGTGCCACCAGCAGAGGTTCCGACTTGAACACCATATATTTT; CDR3: CATSRGSDLNTIYF
D: -; V: TRBV2; size: -; J: TRBJ2-5; DNA: TGTGCCAGCAGAGGAGGAAGCCAAGAGACCCAGTACTTC; CDR3: CASRGGSQETQYF
D: -; V: TRBV5-1; size: -; J: TRBJ2-5; DNA: TGCGCCAGCAGCGCCGCAGGGTTATCCCAAGAGACCCAGTACTTC; CDR3: CASSAAGLSQETQYF
D: TRBD2; V: TRBV27; size: -; J: TRBJ2-1; DNA: TGTGCCAGCAGCTTAATTGGCTTTACTACCGGGACTATCCATGAGCAGTTCTTC; CDR3: CASSLIGFTTGTIHEQFF
D: -; V: TRBV9; size: -; J: TRBJ1-1; DNA: TGTGCCAGCAGCGTAGGAGGGATCTCGGGCACTGAAGCTTTCTTT; CDR3: CASSVGGISGTEAFF
D: TRBD1; V: TRBV10-3; size: -; J: TRBJ1-1; DNA: TGTGCCATCAGTGAGATTCCGGGACAGGGGAGAGGGGGGACTGAAGCTTTCTTT; CDR3: CAISEIPGQGRGGTEAFF
D: -; V: TRBV11-2; size: -; J: TRBJ1-5; DNA: TGTGCCAGCAGCTTAGAGGAGGGTCAGCCCCAGCATTTT; CDR3: CASSLEEGQPQHF
D: -; V: TRBV6-1; size: -; J: TRBJ2-7; DNA: TGTGCCAGCAGTGTAACCCTCCAGACAGCGCTCTACGAGCAGTACTTC; CDR3: CASSVTLQTALYEQYF
D: -; V: TRBV15; size: -; J: TRBJ2-7; DNA: TGTGCCACCAGCAGAGATGCCCAGGTCTACGAGCAGTACTTC; CDR3: CATSRDAQVYEQYF
D: -; V: TRBV5-1; size: -; J: TRBJ2-5; DNA: TGCGCCAGCAGCACCGGACAGGGAGGGGAGACCCAGTACTTC; CDR3: CASSTGQGGETQYF
D: -; V: TRBV19; size: -; J: TRBJ1-2; DNA: TGTGCCAGTAGTAAGGAGGGGCGAGGCTATGGCTACACCTTC; CDR3: CASSKEGRGYGYTF
D: TRBD1; V: TRBV5-1; size: -; J: TRBJ2-5; DNA: TGCGCCAGCAGCTTGCCCGGGACAGGACAAGAGACCCAGTACTTC; CDR3: CASSLPGTGQETQYF
D: -; V: TRBV7-2; size: -; J: TRBJ1-6; DNA: TGTGCCAGCAGCTCCTTACTTTCACCCCTCCACTTT; CDR3: CASSSLLSPLHF
D: -; V: TRBV5-1; size: -; J: TRBJ2-6; DNA: TGCGCCAGCAGCCCGGGAAGCTCTGGGGCCAACGTCCTGACTTTC; CDR3: CASSPGSSGANVLTF
D: -; V: TRBV5-1; size: -; J: TRBJ2-5; DNA: TGCGCCAGCAGCAAGCAGAGTTTACAAGAGACCCAGTACTTC; CDR3: CASSKQSLQETQYF
D: -; V: TRBV28; size: -; J: TRBJ1-1; DNA: TGTGCCAGCATATCGGGGGCTAACACTGAAGCTTTCTTT; CDR3: CASISGANTEAFF
D: -; V: TRBV7-9; size: -; J: TRBJ1-3; DNA: TGTGCCAGCAGCAACAGGGTTGGTGGAAACACCATATATTTT; CDR3: CASSNRVGGNTIYF
D: -; V: TRBV7-2; size: -; J: TRBJ2-7; DNA: TGTGCCAGCAGCCCTCGAGGGATAAGCTCCTACGAGCAGTACTTC; CDR3: CASSPRGISSYEQYF
D: -; V: TRBV6-5; size: -; J: TRBJ1-1; DNA: TGTGCCAGCAGCAGGGGACAACCGAACACTGAAGCTTTCTTT; CDR3: CASSRGQPNTEAFF
D: -; V: TRBV7-7; size: -; J: TRBJ2-3; DNA: TGTGCTAGCAGCTTAGTCCGCGGGGAAACGCAGTATTTT; CDR3: CASSLVRGETQYF
D: -; V: TRBV28; size: -; J: TRBJ2-1; DNA: TGTGCCAGCACCATGGGCCCCTGGTTTAGCTCCTACAATGAGCAGTTCTTC; CDR3: CASTMGPWFSSYNEQFF
D: -; V: TRBV2; size: -; J: TRBJ2-7; DNA: TGTGCCAGCGGGCCCCAGGGGCCCTACGAGCAGTACTTC; CDR3: CASGPQGPYEQYF
D: -; V: TRBV6-1; size: once; J: TRBJ1-4; DNA: TGTGCCAGCAGTGAGTGGGACTCTAATGAAAAACTGTTTTTT; CDR3: CASSEWDSNEKLFF
D: -; V: TRBV5-6; size: -; J: TRBJ1-1; DNA: TGTGCCAGCAGCCGGGACACGAACACTGAAGCTTTCTTT; CDR3: CASSRDTNTEAFF
D: TRBD2; V: TRBV29-1; size: once; J: TRBJ2-3; DNA: TGCAGCGTCAGACTAGCGGGCACAGATACGCAGTATTTT; CDR3: CSVRLAGTDTQYF
D: TRBD1; V: TRBV11-2; size: -; J: TRBJ2-7; DNA: TGTGCCAGCAGCCAAGACAGGGCGAGGACCTTC; CDR3: CASSQDRARTF
D: -; V: TRBV6-1; size: -; J: TRBJ2-1; DNA: TGTGCCAGCAGTGAAGGGGGGTGGCAGTTCTTC; CDR3: CASSEGGWQFF
D: TRBD1; V: TRBV14; size: -; J: TRBJ2-2; DNA: TGTGCCAGCAGCCCATGGACAGGGACGAACACCGGGGAGCTGTTTTTT; CDR3: CASSPWTGTNTGELFF
D: -; V: TRBV4-1; size: -; J: TRBJ2-5; DNA: TGCGCCAGCAGCCAGTCACAGGCCCAAGAGACCCAGTACTTC; CDR3: CASSQSQAQETQYF
D: TRBD1; V: TRBV5-4; size: -; J: TRBJ2-5; DNA: TGTGCCAGCAGACAAGACAGGGGTCAAGAGACCCAGTACTTC; CDR3: CASRQDRGQETQYF
D: -; V: TRBV2; size: -; J: TRBJ2-7; DNA: TGTGCCAGCAGTGAAGATGTGGATAGCTCCTACGAGCAGTACTTC; CDR3: CASSEDVDSSYEQYF
D: TRBD1; V: TRBV2; size: -; J: TRBJ2-3; DNA: TGTGCCAGCAGCTCAGGACAGGGAGGCGCAGATACGCAGTATTTT; CDR3: CASSSGQGGADTQYF
D: -; V: TRBV5-5; size: few; J: TRBJ1-4; DNA: TGTGCCAGCAGCGGAAATGAAAAACTGTTTTTT; CDR3: CASSGNEKLFF
D: TRBD1; V: TRBV11-2; size: -; J: TRBJ1-2; DNA: TGTGCCAGCAGCGCCTACCTAGGGACAGTAAAAGCTGGCTACACCTTC; CDR3: CASSAYLGTVKAGYTF
D: TRBD1; V: TRBV27; size: -; J: TRBJ2-1; DNA: TGTGCCAGCAGTTTCTCAGGGACAGAGTACAATGAGCAGTTCTTC; CDR3: CASSFSGTEYNEQFF
D: TRBD1; V: TRBV7-9; size: -; J: TRBJ1-2; DNA: TGTGCCAGCAGCCCCGGACAGGGACGCTGGGATGGCTACACCTTC; CDR3: CASSPGQGRWDGYTF
D: TRBD1; V: TRBV7-8; size: -; J: TRBJ1-4; DNA: TGTGCCAGCAGCTTTCAGACAGGGGCCGGGGAAAAACTGTTTTTT; CDR3: CASSFQTGAGEKLFF
D: TRBD2; V: TRBV6-1; size: -; J: TRBJ2-3; DNA: TGTGCCAGCAGGCTAGCGGGAGGGCCAGATACGCAGTATTTT; CDR3: CASRLAGGPDTQYF
D: -; V: TRBV2; size: -; J: TRBJ1-6; DNA: TGTGCCACCTCCCAGTTAAAGGGGCCACCCCTCCACTTT; CDR3: CATSQLKGPPLHF
D: TRBD1; V: TRBV27; size: once; J: TRBJ1-2; DNA: TGTGCCAGCAGTTTAATTTCCGCAGGGGGCTATGGCTACACCTTC; CDR3: CASSLISAGGYGYTF
D: TRBD1; V: TRBV4-3; size: -; J: TRBJ1-3; DNA: TGCGCCAGCAGCCAACTCTTCGCACAGGGGAACACCATATATTTT; CDR3: CASSQLFAQGNTIYF
D: TRBD1; V: TRBV28; size: -; J: TRBJ1-1; DNA: TGTGCCAGCATTGGGGACAGGGTTGGGACTGAAGCTTTCTTT; CDR3: CASIGDRVGTEAFF
D: -; V: TRBV27; size: -; J: TRBJ2-3; DNA: TGTGCCAGCTGGGCGGCAGGTCGAACAGATACGCAGTATTTT; CDR3: CASWAAGRTDTQYF
D: -; V: TRBV7-2; size: -; J: TRBJ2-5; DNA: TGTGCCAGCAGCTTCGTTGGAGGGGGAGAGACCCAGTACTTC; CDR3: CASSFVGGGETQYF
D: -; V: TRBV18; size: -; J: TRBJ2-2; DNA: TGTGCCAGCTCACCCCTCTCCGGGGAGCTGTTTTTT; CDR3: CASSPLSGELFF
D: -; V: TRBV13; size: -; J: TRBJ1-1; DNA: TGTGCCGCGATGGACGTAAAGAACACTGAAGCTTTCTTT; CDR3: CAAMDVKNTEAFF